This T cell receptor (beta chain) was captured by sequencing in a study of blood T cell repertoires in COVID-19. Study in general: Acute-phase and convalescent COVID-19 samples originated in the United States, Italy and Spain. Sources were T cells, B-cell-depleted T cells, or PBMCs; the material itself was cDNA or gDNA.

The CDR3 is 15 amino acids. The germline V gene encodes CDR1 KGHSH and CDR2 LQKENI. V lost 3 bases and J lost 0, with 12 bases in between. In the study's own analysis: Estimated nucleated cell counts came from reference gene primer amplification. Method: immunoSEQ multiplex PCR; TCRdb's copy keeps in-frame clones and lacks some. V and J calls and clone size are given by that table; D and trimming were obtained from the DNA. This table has 15,000 to 20,000 clones, approximately 85% appearing once. The sequenced material came from peripheral blood. The origin of this receptor is a human donor with active COVID-19. The donor label of this sample is uncertain. The J gene is TRBJ2-7, the V gene TRBV18, with D possibly being TRBD1 (7 bases). CDR3 nucleotide sequence: TGTGCCAGCTCACCCTCAGGGGGGAGCTCCTACGAGCAGTACTTC. Protein product: CASSPSGGSSYEQYF.